What follows is one T cell receptor beta chain and its context. The data stem from a study of T-cell memory formation after mild COVID-19. Losses at the gene ends were 3 bases for V and 4 bases for J; bases not matched to a gene: 9. There are 18 residues in the CDR3. Per the germline V gene, CDR1 is SGHRS and CDR2 is YFSETQ. TCRdb reprocessed the 5' RACE reads via MiXCR and lists one record per CDR3 protein. The top ten hold 23% of the sample, which has more than 150,000 distinct CDR3 sequences, about a fifth seen once. This TCR came from an adult woman who had mild COVID-19 (a few samples of this study predate the infection). Cell type and time point are not known. Sequencing was done on a sample of PBMCs or a T cell subset sorted from them (not recorded which). The chain employs TRBV5-1 and TRBJ2-2, with TRBD2 matching 13 bases. The CDR3 DNA is TGCGCCAGCAGCTGGGACGGACTAGCGGGGGCCTTCACCGGGGAGCTGTTTTTT. Amino acids: CASSWDGLAGAFTGELFF.